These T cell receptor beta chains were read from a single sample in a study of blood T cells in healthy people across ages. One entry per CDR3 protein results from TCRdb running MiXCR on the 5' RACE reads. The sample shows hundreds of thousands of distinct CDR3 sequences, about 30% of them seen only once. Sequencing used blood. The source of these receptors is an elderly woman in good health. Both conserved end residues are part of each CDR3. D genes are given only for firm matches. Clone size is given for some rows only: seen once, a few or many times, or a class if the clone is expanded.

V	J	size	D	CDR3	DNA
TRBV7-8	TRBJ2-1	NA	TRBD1	CASSLLGTGLGEQFF	TGTGCCAGCAGCTTGCTGGGGACAGGGTTGGGTGAGCAGTTCTTC
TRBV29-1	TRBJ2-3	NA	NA	CSIVPGPTNTDTQYF	TGCAGCATAGTTCCCGGGCCAACGAACACAGATACGCAGTATTTT
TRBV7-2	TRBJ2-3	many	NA	CASSLKGQMPADTQYF	TGTGCCAGCAGCTTAAAAGGACAGATGCCCGCAGATACGCAGTATTTT
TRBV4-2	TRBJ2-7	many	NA	CASSQEGGGGRTYEQYF	TGTGCCAGCAGCCAAGAGGGAGGAGGGGGTCGAACCTACGAGCAGTACTTC
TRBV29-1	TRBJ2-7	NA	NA	CSVLTVSYEQYF	TGCAGCGTCCTGACAGTGTCCTACGAGCAGTACTTC
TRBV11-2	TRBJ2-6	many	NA	CASSRRGAGANVLTF	TGTGCCAGCAGTCGACGGGGCGCTGGGGCCAACGTCCTGACTTTC
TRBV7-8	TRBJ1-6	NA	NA	CASSRDKNNSPLHF	TGTGCCAGCAGCCGGGACAAAAATAATTCACCCCTCCACTTT
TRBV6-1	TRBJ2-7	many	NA	CASSLGQLSYEQYF	TGTGCCAGCAGCCTCGGACAGCTCTCCTACGAGCAGTACTTC
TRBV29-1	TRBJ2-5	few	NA	CSVGDLGETQYF	TGCAGCGTCGGAGATCTGGGGGAGACCCAGTACTTC
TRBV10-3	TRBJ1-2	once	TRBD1	CAFREGQDYGYTF	TGTGCCTTCAGGGAGGGACAGGACTATGGCTACACCTTC
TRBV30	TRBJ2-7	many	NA	CAWNGQEYEQYF	TGTGCCTGGAATGGGCAGGAGTACGAGCAGTACTTC
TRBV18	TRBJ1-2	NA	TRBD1	CASSPDRGGDGYTF	TGTGCCAGCTCACCAGACAGGGGAGGTGATGGCTACACCTTC
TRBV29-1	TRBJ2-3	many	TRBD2	CSVEGRDNSDTQYF	TGCAGCGTTGAGGGGAGGGATAATTCAGATACGCAGTATTTT
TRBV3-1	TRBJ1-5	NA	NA	CASSQDLTENQPQHF	TGTGCCAGCAGCCAAGATCTCACGGAGAATCAGCCCCAGCATTTT
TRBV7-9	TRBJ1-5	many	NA	CASSLGGGRDQPQHF	TGTGCCAGCAGCTTAGGGGGCGGACGGGATCAGCCCCAGCATTTT
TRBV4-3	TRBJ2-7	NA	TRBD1	CASSQNPRGNSYNEQYF	TGCGCCAGCAGCCAAAACCCCAGGGGGAATAGCTACAATGAGCAGTACTTC
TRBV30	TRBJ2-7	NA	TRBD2	CAWSGGGGVGEQYF	TGTGCCTGGAGTGGGGGCGGGGGAGTAGGCGAGCAGTACTTC
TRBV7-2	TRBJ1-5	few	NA	CASSLASQNNQPQHF	TGTGCCAGCAGCTTAGCGTCGCAGAATAATCAGCCCCAGCATTTT
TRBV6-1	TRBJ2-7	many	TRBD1	CASRGDRGSSYEQYF	TGTGCCAGCAGAGGTGACAGGGGAAGCTCCTACGAGCAGTACTTC
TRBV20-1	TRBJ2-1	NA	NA	CSARVAENEQFF	TGCAGTGCTAGGGTAGCGGAGAATGAGCAGTTCTTC
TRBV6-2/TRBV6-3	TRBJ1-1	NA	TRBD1	CASSYASGTVNTEAFF	TGTGCCAGCAGTTACGCCTCCGGGACAGTGAACACTGAAGCTTTCTTT
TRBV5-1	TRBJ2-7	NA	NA	CASSSQGGASSYEQYF	TGCGCCAGCAGCTCCCAGGGGGGGGCAAGCTCCTACGAGCAGTACTTC
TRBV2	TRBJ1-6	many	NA	CASSEDGPSSYNSPLHF	TGTGCCAGCAGTGAAGACGGACCAAGCTCCTATAATTCACCCCTCCACTTT
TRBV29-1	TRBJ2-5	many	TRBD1	CSVEDRETQYF	TGCAGCGTTGAGGACAGGGAGACCCAGTACTTC
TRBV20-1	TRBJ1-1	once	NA	CSALGRDPEAFF	TGCAGTGCTTTGGGGAGGGACCCTGAAGCTTTCTTT
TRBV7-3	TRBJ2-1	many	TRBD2	CASSSLSGGASEQFF	TGTGCCAGCAGCTCCCTTAGCGGGGGGGCCAGCGAGCAGTTCTTC
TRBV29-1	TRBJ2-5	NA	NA	CSVFDRETQYF	TGCAGCGTCTTTGACAGGGAGACCCAGTACTTC
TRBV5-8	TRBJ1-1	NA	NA	CASLWSGTGTEAFF	TGTGCCAGTCTGTGGTCGGGGACGGGCACTGAAGCTTTCTTT
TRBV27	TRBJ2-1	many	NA	CASSSRRDSANEQFF	TGTGCCAGCAGTTCCAGGCGGGACTCGGCCAATGAGCAGTTCTTC
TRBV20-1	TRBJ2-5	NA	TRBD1	CSARHRDRGPSLSREQYF	TGCAGTGCTAGACACCGGGACAGGGGACCAAGCCTTAGCCGGGAGCAGTACTTC
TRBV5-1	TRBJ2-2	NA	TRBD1	CTSSPGDRGRTGELFF	TGCACCAGCAGCCCGGGGGACAGGGGCAGGACCGGGGAGCTGTTTTTT
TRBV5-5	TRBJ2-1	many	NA	CASSLNPYNEQFF	TGTGCCAGCAGCTTGAATCCCTACAATGAGCAGTTCTTC
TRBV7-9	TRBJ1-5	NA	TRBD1	CASSLGVGSKQGLVNQPQHF	TGTGCCAGCAGCTTAGGGGTAGGGTCCAAACAGGGGTTGGTCAATCAGCCCCAGCATTTT
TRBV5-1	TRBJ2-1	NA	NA	CASSLGRGGAPFF	TGCGCCAGCAGCTTGGGACGAGGAGGTGCTCCGTTCTTC
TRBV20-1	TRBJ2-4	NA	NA	CSARVWRGLAKNIQYF	TGCAGTGCTAGAGTGTGGAGGGGTCTAGCCAAAAACATTCAGTACTTC
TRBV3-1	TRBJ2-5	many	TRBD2	CASRGLAGGETQYF	TGTGCCAGCAGGGGACTAGCGGGGGGCGAGACCCAGTACTTC
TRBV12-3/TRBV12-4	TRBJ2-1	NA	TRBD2	CASSSTPDGTSGGAVYNEQVF	TGTGCCAGCAGTTCAACCCCGGACGGGACTAGCGGGGGGGCTGTCTACAATGAGCAGGTCTTC
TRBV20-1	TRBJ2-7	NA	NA	CSARDPRGPIPSYEQYF	TGCAGTGCTAGAGATCCTCGGGGGCCGATACCTTCCTACGAGCAGTACTTC
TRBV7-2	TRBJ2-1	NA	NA	CASSLAGGQGNEQFF	TGTGCCAGCAGCTTAGCGGGGGGGCAAGGGAATGAGCAGTTCTTC
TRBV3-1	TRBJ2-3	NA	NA	CASSPRDLDTQYF	TGTGCCAGCAGCCCGCGGGACTTAGATACGCAGTATTTT
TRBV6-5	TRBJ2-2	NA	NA	CASSYPGHSINTGELFF	TGTGCCAGCAGTTACCCGGGACACTCCATTAACACCGGGGAGCTGTTTTTT
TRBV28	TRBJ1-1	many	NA	CASIRGDHNTEAFF	TGTGCCAGTATTCGGGGGGATCACAACACTGAAGCTTTCTTT
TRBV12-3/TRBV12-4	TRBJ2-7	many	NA	CASSLGPLREQYF	TGTGCCAGCAGCCTAGGTCCGCTACGCGAGCAGTACTTC
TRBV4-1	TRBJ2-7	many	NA	CASSQDRTGHQPGEQYF	TGCGCCAGCAGCCAAGATAGAACGGGACACCAACCGGGCGAGCAGTACTTC
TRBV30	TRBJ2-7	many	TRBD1	CAWETGGRSYEQYF	TGTGCCTGGGAGACAGGGGGCAGGTCCTACGAGCAGTACTTC